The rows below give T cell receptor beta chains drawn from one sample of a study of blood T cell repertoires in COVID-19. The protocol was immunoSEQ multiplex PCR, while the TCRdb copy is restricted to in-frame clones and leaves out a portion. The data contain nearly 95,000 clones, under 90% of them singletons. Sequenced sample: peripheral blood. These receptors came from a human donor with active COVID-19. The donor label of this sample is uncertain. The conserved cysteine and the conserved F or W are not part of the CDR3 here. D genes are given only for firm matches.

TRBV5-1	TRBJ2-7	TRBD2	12	ASSRTSVPYEQY
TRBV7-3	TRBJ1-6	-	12	ASSLRQNNSPLH
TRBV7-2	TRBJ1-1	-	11	ASSLDFSGEAF
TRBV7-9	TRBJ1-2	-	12	ASSLHQGNYGYT
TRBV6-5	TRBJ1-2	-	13	ASSYSTGVNYGYT
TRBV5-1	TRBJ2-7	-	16	ASSLDLAGVRATGEQY
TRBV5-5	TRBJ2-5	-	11	ASSSGVQETQY
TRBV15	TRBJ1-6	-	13	ATSRFQTVNSPLH
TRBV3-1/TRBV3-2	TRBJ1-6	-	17	ASSQVGRGAGSYNSPLH
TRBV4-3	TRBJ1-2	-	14	ASSPDFGQSNYGYT
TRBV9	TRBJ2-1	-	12	ASSVGGKGNEQF
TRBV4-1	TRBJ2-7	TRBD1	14	ASSQDGGGTGYEQY
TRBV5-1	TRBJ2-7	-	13	ASSLTDSTFYEQY
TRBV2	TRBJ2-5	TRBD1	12	ASSVQGGRETQY
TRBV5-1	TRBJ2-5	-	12	ASRRVTGRETQY
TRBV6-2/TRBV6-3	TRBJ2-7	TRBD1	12	ASSVRQGAHEQY
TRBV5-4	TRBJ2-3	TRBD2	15	ASSLVVAGVGTDTQY
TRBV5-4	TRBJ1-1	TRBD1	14	ASSYPGQVWGTEAF